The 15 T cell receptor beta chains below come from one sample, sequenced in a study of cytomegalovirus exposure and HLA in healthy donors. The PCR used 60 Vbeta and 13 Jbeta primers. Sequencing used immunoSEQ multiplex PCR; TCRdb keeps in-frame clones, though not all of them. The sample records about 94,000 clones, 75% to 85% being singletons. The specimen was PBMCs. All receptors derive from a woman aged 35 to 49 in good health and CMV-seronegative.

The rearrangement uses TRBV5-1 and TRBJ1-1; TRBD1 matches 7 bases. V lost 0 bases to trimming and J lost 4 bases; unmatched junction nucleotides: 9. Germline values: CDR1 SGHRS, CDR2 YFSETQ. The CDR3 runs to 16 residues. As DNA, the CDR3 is TGCGCCAGCAGCTTGGATCCGGGACAGCGAGGCACTGAAGCTTTCTTT. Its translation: CASSLDPGQRGTEAFF.

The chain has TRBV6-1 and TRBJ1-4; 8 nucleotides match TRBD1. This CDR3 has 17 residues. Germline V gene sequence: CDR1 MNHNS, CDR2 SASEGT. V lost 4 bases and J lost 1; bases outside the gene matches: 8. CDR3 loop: CASSASMGTGTNEKLFF. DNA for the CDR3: TGTGCCAGCAGTGCAAGCATGGGGACAGGAACTAATGAAAAACTGTTTTTT.

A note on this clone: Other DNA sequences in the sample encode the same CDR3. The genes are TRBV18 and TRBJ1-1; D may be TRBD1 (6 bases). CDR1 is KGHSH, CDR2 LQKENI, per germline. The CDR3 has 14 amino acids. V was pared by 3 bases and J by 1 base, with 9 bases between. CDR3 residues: CASSPRGGNTEAFF. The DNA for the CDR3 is TGTGCCAGCTCACCCAGAGGGGGGAACACTGAAGCTTTCTTT.

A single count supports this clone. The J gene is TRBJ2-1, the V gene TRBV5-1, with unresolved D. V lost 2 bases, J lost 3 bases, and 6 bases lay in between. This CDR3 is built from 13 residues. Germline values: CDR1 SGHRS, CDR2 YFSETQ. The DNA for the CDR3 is TGCGCCAGCAGCTTAACAGACTACAATGAGCAGTTCTTC. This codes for CASSLTDYNEQFF.

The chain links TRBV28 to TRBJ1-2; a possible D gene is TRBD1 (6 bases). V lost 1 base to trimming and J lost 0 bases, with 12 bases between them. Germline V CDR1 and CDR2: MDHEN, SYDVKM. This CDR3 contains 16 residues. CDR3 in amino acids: CASSLLQGGANYGYTF. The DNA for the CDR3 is TGTGCCAGCAGTTTATTACAGGGTGGTGCTAACTATGGCTACACCTTC.

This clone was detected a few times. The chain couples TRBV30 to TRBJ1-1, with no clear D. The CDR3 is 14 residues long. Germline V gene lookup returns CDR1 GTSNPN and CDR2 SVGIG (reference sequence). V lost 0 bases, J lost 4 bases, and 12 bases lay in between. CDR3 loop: CAWSVRREGTEAFF. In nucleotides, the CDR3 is TGTGCCTGGAGTGTAAGGCGGGAGGGCACTGAAGCTTTCTTT.

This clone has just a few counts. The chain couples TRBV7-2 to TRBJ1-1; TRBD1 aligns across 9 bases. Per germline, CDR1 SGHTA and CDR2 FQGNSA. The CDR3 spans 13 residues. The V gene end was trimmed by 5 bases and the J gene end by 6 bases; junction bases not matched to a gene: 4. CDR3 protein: CASSQQGAAEAFF. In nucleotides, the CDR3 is TGTGCCAGCAGCCAACAGGGGGCGGCTGAAGCTTTCTTT.

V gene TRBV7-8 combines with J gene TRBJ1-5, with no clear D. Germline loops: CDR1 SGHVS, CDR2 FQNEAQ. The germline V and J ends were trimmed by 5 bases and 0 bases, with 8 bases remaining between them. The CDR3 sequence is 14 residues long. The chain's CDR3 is CASSRVNSNQPQHF. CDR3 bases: TGTGCCAGCAGCCGCGTTAATAGCAATCAGCCCCAGCATTTT.

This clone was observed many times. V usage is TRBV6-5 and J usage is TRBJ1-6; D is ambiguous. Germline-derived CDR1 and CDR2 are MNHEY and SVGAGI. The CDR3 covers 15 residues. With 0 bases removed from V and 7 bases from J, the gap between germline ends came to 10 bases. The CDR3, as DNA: TGTGCCAGCAGTTACTCCAGCGCTGCAAATTCACCCCTCCACTTT. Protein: CASSYSSAANSPLHF.

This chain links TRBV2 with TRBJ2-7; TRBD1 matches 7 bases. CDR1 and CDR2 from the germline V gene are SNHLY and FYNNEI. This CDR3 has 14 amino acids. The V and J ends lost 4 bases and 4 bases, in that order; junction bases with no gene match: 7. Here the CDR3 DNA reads TGTGCCAGCAGTGGGACAGGCCTCCGGTACGAGCAGTACTTC. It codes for CASSGTGLRYEQYF.

CDR3 in amino acids: CASSSGGGIQPQHF. The CDR3 DNA reads TGTGCCAGCAGTAGCGGGGGGGGGATTCAGCCCCAGCATTTT. V and J are TRBV28 and TRBJ1-5, with D possibly TRBD1 on 5 matching bases. Germline lookup yields CDR1 MDHEN and CDR2 SYDVKM. The length of the CDR3 is 14 residues. Deletions cut 5 bases from V and 6 bases from J, with 14 bases between.

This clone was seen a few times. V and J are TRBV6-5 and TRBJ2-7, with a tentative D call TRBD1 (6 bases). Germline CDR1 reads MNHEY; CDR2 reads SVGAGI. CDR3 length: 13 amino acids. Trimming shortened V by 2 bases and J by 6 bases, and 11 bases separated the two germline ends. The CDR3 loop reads CASSYLGQSEQYF. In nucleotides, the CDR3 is TGTGCCAGCAGTTACCTCGGACAGTCCGAGCAGTACTTC.

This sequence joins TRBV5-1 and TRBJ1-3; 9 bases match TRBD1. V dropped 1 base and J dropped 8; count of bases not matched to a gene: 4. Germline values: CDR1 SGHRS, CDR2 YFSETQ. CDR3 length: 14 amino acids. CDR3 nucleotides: TGCGCCAGCAGCTTGACAGGGGGCGCGGACACCATATATTTT. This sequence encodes CASSLTGGADTIYF.

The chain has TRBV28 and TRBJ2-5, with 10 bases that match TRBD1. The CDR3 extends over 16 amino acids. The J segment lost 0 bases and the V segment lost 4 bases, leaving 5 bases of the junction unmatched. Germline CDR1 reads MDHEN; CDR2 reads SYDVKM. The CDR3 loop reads CASSSPGQGDQETQYF. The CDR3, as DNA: TGTGCCAGCAGTTCCCCCGGACAGGGGGACCAAGAGACCCAGTACTTC.

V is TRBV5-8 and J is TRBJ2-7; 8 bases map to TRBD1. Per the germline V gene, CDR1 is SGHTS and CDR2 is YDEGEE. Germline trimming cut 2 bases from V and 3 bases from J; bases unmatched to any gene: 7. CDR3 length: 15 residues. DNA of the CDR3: TGTGCCAGCAGCTTTGAATCGGACAGGGACTACGAGCAGTACTTC. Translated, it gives CASSFESDRDYEQYF.